The clone carrying this T cell receptor (beta chain) occurred a few times. The data were obtained in a study of response to subunit inactivated influenza vaccine. CDR1 is KGHDR and CDR2 is SFDVKD in the germline V gene. The CDR3 covers 15 residues. J lost 5 bases, V lost 2 bases, and 4 bases had no gene match. MiXCR was run by TCRdb on the RT-PCR reads, yielding one entry per CDR3 protein. The table has roughly 540,000 distinct CDR3 sequences, less than 25% seen once. The same sample was also studied in work on T cells expressing NK-cell markers. That source reports: Making the TCR beta cDNA relied on 5'RACE template switching with UMIs. The study did not resolve the HCMV specificity of expanded NKG2C+ T cell clones.

The V and J genes are TRBV24-1 and TRBJ1-4; the match to TRBD1 covers 7 bases. This sequence originates from a man in his fifties who received an inactivated influenza vaccine. Sequenced here: CD4+ T cells sorted from PBMCs, sampled approximately 13 days after vaccination. CDR3 residues: CATSDSSGQNEKLFF. The CDR3 DNA follows: TGTGCCACCAGTGATTCGTCGGGACAGAATGAAAAACTGTTTTTT.